The 9 T cell receptor beta chains reported below all come from one sample, sequenced in a study of cytomegalovirus exposure and HLA in healthy donors. PCR primers comprised 60 Vbeta and 13 Jbeta primers. Libraries were prepared by immunoSEQ multiplex PCR; TCRdb keeps only in-frame clonotypes and omits some of them. The repertoire holds around 210,000 clones, with just under 80% as singletons. The sequenced sample consisted of PBMCs. These receptors came from a boy aged 5-17 years in good health and CMV-seronegative.

The rearrangement uses TRBV5-1 and TRBJ1-2; perhaps TRBD1 as D (6 bases). The CDR3 has 13 residues. Germline V gives CDR1 SGHRS, CDR2 YFSETQ. Trimming shortened V by 7 bases and J by 6 bases, and 16 bases separated the two germline ends. CDR3 DNA: TGCGCCAGCTGGGATGGGGGGGGCGATGGCTACACCTTC. This encodes CASWDGGGDGYTF.

The chain employs TRBV6-1 and TRBJ1-2, with no clear D. CDR3 size: 13 residues. The germline V gene encodes CDR1 MNHNS and CDR2 SASEGT. Trimming took 7 bases from V and 8 from J, leaving 17 bases between them. This CDR3 reads CASNLFGRGGYTF. CDR3 coding DNA: TGTGCCAGCAACTTGTTTGGACGAGGGGGCTACACCTTC.

The chain combines TRBV19 with TRBJ1-3; a possible D gene is TRBD1 (5 bases). With 9 bases removed from V and 7 bases from J, the gap between germline ends came to 22 bases. The CDR3 sequence is 15 residues long. Germline loops: CDR1 LNHDA, CDR2 SQIVND (reference sequence). CDR3 coding DNA: TGTGCCAGCGAATGGGGCGGGGAAAGATGGAACACCATATATTTT. It yields the protein CASEWGGERWNTIYF. The full variable domain, rest sourced from reference TRBV19 and TRBJ1-3, is DGGITQSPKYLFRKEGQNVTLSCEQNLNHDAMYWYRQDPGQGLRLIYYSQIVNDFQKGDIAEGYSVSREKKESFPLTVTSAQKNPTAFYLCASEWGGERWNTIYFGEGSWLTVV.

This clone came up a few times. V and J are TRBV6-5 and TRBJ1-1; perhaps TRBD1 as D (5 bases). CDR1 is MNHEY and CDR2 is SVGAGI in the germline V gene. V gave up 2 bases and J gave up 8 bases, with 12 bases separating them. This CDR3 is 13 amino acids long. CDR3 sequence (DNA): TGTGCCAGCAGTTACACCGACAGAGGAGAAGCTTTCTTT. Translated, it gives CASSYTDRGEAFF.

V gene TRBV25-1 combines with J gene TRBJ2-7; TRBD1 might be the D (5 bases). Trimming shortened V by 1 base and J by 3 bases, and 13 bases separated the two germline ends. The CDR3 is made up of 15 amino acids. The V gene's germline CDR1 is MGHDK and CDR2 SYGVNS. CDR3 sequence: CASSEWGSSIYEQYF. CDR3 DNA sequence: TGTGCCAGCAGTGAATGGGGCAGCAGTATCTACGAGCAGTACTTC.

The V call is TRBV2, the J call TRBJ2-3, with 13 bases identical to TRBD2. Per germline, CDR1 SNHLY and CDR2 FYNNEI. The CDR3 consists of 16 residues. V lost 3 bases and J lost 1; bases outside the gene matches: 1. The CDR3: CASSDGTSGGTDTQYF. The CDR3, as DNA: TGTGCCAGCAGTGATGGGACTAGCGGGGGCACAGATACGCAGTATTTT.

This clone was seen once. The V and J genes are TRBV7-3 and TRBJ2-3; tentative D call: TRBD1 (7 bases). V was pared by 1 base and J by 2 bases, with 13 bases between. The CDR3 totals 16 residues. Germline V lookup: CDR1 SGHTA, CDR2 FQGTGA. The CDR3 loop reads CASSLNGGQNTDTQYF. For the CDR3, the DNA is TGTGCCAGCAGCTTAAACGGGGGACAGAACACAGATACGCAGTATTTT.

This chain uses TRBV5-6 with TRBJ1-5, with D unresolved. CDR3 size: 16 residues. Between the trimmed V and J ends, which lost 0 bases and 3 bases, there was a span of 13 bases. The germline CDR1 and CDR2 sequences are SGHDT and YYEEEE. The CDR3 protein is CASSLAPASPNQPQHF. The CDR3 DNA is TGTGCCAGCAGCTTGGCCCCCGCCAGTCCCAATCAGCCCCAGCATTTT.

The chain is built from TRBV9 and TRBJ2-7, with 10 bases identical to TRBD2. V lost 2 bases to trimming and J lost 2 bases; unmatched junction nucleotides: 4. Looked up from germline, CDR1 is SGDLS and CDR2 is YYNGEE. There are 15 residues in the CDR3. CDR3 sequence (DNA): TGTGCCAGCAGCGTGGGACTAGCGCCGGCCTACGAGCAGTACTTC. Its translation is CASSVGLAPAYEQYF.